The 2 T cell receptor beta chains listed next were all sequenced from one sample in a study of radiotherapy plus CTLA-4 blockade in lung cancer (dated 2018 in TCRdb). The library was made by the immunoSEQ multiplex PCR assay. TCRdb carries this immuneACCESS record with in-frame sequences only. Its versions omit some clonotypes, under half of them owing to an unresolved V gene in the studies checked, with the rest unexplained. The sample records about 60,000 clones, about 85% of which are singletons. Jointly, the top ten make up about 4% of the sample. The source was peripheral blood, collected from a patient treated with radiotherapy plus ipilimumab. The receptors come from a human donor with non-small cell lung cancer who had a partial response to radiotherapy plus ipilimumab.

The chain couples TRBV4-1 to TRBJ2-2; 10 bases are shared with TRBD2. This CDR3 spans 18 amino acids. V lost 0 bases and J lost 4; bases outside the gene matches: 8. CDR1 MGHRA and CDR2 YSYEKL come from the germline V gene. In DNA form, the CDR3 reads TGCGCCAGCAGCCAAGAACGGCTAGCGGGAGCCACCACCGGGGAGCTGTTTTTT. Amino acids: CASSQERLAGATTGELFF.

Here the CDR3 DNA reads TGCGCCAGCAGCCAAGACGCAGGGTCTCGAGAGACCCAGTACTTC. Encoded protein: CASSQDAGSRETQYF. The chain employs TRBV4-1 and TRBJ2-5; D is possibly TRBD1 (5 bases). The germline V gene has CDR1 MGHRA and CDR2 YSYEKL. V lost 0 bases, J lost 4 bases, and 12 bases lay in between. This CDR3 has 15 amino acids.